A single T cell receptor beta chain is shown here with its context. The CDR3 runs 15 residues. Germline loops: CDR1 WNHNN, CDR2 SYGVQD (reference sequence). V lost 8 bases and J 1 base, leaving 17 bases between the germline ends. The data are from a study of blood T cell repertoires in COVID-19. Study-level background: Samples came from the United States, Italy and Spain, spanning acute and convalescent COVID-19. PBMCs, B-cell-depleted T cells, or T cells were the source of the cDNA or gDNA that made up the material.

In the authors' workflow: The authors estimated nucleated cell counts from reference gene primer amplification. The assay was immunoSEQ multiplex PCR, and TCRdb's table has in-frame clones only and misses some. Clonal size and the V and J genes are those of that table, whereas D and trimming came from the DNA. The data contain approximately 220,000 clones, around 84% of them seen just once; the ten biggest clones take up approximately 5.1%. This chain links TRBV10-1 with TRBJ1-2; tentatively, D is TRBD1 (5 bases). This receptor was obtained from a woman aged 55-75 years who had recovered from COVID-19. The material sequenced was peripheral blood. CDR3 sequence: CASQLGAGINYGYTF. The CDR3 DNA reads as TGCGCCAGCCAATTAGGGGCAGGAATTAACTATGGCTACACCTTC.